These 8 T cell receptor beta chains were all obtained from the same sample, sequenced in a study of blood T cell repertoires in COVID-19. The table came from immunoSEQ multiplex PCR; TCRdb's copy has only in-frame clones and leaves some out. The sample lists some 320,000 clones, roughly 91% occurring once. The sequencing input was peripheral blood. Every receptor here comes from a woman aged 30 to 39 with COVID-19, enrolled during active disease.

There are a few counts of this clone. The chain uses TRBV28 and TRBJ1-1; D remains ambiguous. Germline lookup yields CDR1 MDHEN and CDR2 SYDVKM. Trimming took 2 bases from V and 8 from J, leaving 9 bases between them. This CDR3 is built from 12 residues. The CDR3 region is CASSLGFTEAFF. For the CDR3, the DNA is TGTGCCAGCAGTTTAGGTTTTACAGAAGCTTTCTTT.

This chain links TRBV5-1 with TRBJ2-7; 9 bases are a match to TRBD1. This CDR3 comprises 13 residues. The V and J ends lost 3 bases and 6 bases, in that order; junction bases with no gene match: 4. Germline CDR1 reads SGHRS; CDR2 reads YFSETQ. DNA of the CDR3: TGCGCCAGCAGCTGGGGACAGGGAGGCGAGCAGTACTTC. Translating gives CASSWGQGGEQYF.

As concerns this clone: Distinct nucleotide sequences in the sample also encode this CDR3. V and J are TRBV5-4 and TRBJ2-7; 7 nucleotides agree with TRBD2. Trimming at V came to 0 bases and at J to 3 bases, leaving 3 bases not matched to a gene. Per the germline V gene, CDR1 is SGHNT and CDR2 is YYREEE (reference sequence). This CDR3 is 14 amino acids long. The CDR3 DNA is TGTGCCAGCAGCTTGGGGGCGGGGGTCTACGAGCAGTACTTC. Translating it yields CASSLGAGVYEQYF.

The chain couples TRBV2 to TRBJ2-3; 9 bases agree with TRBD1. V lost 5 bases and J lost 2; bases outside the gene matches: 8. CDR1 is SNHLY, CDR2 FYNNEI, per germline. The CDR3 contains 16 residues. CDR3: CASSSLGQGFTDTQYF. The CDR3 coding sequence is TGTGCCAGCAGTTCCTTGGGACAGGGATTCACAGATACGCAGTATTTT.

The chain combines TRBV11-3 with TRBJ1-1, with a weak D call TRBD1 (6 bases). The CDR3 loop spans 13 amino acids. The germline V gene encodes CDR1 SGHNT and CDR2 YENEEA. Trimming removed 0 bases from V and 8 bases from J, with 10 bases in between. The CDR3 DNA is TGTGCCAGCAGCTTAGATCTTACAGGGGAAGCTTTCTTT. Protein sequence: CASSLDLTGEAFF.

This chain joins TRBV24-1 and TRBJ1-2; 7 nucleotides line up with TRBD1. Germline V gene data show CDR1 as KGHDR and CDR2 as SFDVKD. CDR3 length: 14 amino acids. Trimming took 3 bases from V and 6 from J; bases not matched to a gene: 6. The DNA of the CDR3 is TGTGCCACCAGTGATGCCGACAGGGCACATGGCTACACCTTC. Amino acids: CATSDADRAHGYTF.

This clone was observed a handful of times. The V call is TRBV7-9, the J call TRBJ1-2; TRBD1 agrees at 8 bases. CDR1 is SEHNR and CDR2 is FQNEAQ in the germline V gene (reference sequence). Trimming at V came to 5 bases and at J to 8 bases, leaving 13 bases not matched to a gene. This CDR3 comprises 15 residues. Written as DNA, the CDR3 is TGTGCCAGCAGCCGACTTGACCAGGGGGCGGGAGGCTACACCTTC. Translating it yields CASSRLDQGAGGYTF.

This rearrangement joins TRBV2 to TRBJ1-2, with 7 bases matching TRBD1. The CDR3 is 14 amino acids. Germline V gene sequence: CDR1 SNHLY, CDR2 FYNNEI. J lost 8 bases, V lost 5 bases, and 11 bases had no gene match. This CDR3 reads CASSQREGARGYTF. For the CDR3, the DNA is TGTGCCAGCAGTCAACGAGAGGGGGCGCGGGGCTACACCTTC.